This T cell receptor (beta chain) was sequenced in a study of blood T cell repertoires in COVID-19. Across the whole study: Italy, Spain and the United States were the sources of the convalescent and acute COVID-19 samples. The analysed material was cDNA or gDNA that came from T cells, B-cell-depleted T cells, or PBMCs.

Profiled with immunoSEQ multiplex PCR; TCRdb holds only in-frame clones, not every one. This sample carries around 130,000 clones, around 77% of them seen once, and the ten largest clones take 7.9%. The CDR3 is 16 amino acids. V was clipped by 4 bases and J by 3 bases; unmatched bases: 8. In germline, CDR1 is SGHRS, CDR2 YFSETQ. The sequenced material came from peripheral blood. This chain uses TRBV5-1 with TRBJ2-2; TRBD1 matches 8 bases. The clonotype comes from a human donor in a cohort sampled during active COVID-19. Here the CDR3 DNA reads TGCGCCAGCAGCGGATTTGAACAGGGGGACACCGGGGAGCTGTTTTTT. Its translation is CASSGFEQGDTGELFF.